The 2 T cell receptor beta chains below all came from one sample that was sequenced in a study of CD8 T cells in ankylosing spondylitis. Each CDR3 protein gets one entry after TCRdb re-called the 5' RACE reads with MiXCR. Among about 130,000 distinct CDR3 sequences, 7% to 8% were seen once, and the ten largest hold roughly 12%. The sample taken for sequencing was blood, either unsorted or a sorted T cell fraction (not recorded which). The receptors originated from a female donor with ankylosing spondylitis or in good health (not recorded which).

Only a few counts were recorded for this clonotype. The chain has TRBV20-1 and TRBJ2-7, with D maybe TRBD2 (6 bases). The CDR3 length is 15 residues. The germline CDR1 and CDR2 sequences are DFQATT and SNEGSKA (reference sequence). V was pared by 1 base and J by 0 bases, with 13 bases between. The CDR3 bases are TGCAGTGCTAGAGGGGATCGGGGGAGCTCCTACGAGCAGTACTTC. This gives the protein CSARGDRGSSYEQYF.

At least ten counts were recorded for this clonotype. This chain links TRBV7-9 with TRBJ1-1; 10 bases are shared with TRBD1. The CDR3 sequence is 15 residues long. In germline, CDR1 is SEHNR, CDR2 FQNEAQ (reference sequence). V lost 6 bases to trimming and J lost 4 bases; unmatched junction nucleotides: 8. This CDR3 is CASRRQGAIGTEAFF. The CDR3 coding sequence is TGTGCCAGCAGGAGACAGGGGGCAATTGGCACTGAAGCTTTCTTT.